The 22 T cell receptor beta chains given below trace back to one sample, sequenced in a study of T cells in women clearing cervical HPV infection. Measured with immunoSEQ multiplex PCR; TCRdb has only the in-frame clones, and not every one. This table holds around 44,000 clones. The material sequenced was blood buffy coat. All receptors derive from a woman between 18 and 75 years old with a cervical HPV16 infection that either progressed to CIN3+ or cleared (not recorded which).

Remarks on this clone: The sequenced fragment ends 3 residues before the CDR3 boundary, so the rest is inferred from the germline J gene. This chain links TRBV19 with TRBJ1-5; weak D call: TRBD1 (6 bases). In germline, CDR1 is LNHDA, CDR2 SQIVND (reference sequence). This CDR3 is 16 amino acids long. Trimming removed 3 bases from V and 2 bases from J, with 14 bases in between. Partial CDR3 DNA: TGTGCCAGTAGTATTCAGGGGTTTTCTGGCAATCAGCCC. Translated, it gives CASSIQGFSGNQP. The entire CDR3 protein is CASSIQGFSGNQPQHF.

Regarding this clone: The read terminates 3 residues ahead of where the CDR3 ends, so the germline J gene completes it. This chain connects TRBV7-9 to TRBJ2-7; 8 positions match TRBD1. V lost 5 bases, J lost 2 bases, and 8 bases stayed unmatched. The CDR3 sequence is 15 residues long. The germline V gene has CDR1 SEHNR and CDR2 FQNEAQ (reference sequence). CDR3 residues: CASSLGQGTPYEQYF. CDR3 DNA (partial): TGTGCCAGCAGCCTAGGACAGGGAACGCCCTACGAG.

Concerning this clone itself: The read terminates 3 residues ahead of where the CDR3 ends, so the germline J gene completes it. The rearrangement uses TRBV5-1 and TRBJ1-5, with 8 bases matching TRBD1. V was clipped by 1 base and J by 7 bases; unmatched bases: 7. This CDR3 contains 15 residues. The V gene's germline CDR1 is SGHRS and CDR2 YFSETQ. This chain's CDR3 is CASSLSGQGGQPQHF. The covered CDR3 bases are TGCGCCAGCAGCTTGAGTGGACAGGGTGGACAGCCC.

As regards this clone: The read finishes 3 residues shy of the CDR3 end, and the germline J gene is used to complete it. The chain recombines TRBV14 with TRBJ2-1; 8 bases line up with TRBD1. V shed 2 bases, J shed 4 bases, and the junction held 4 bases outside the gene matches. Germline CDR1 is SGHDN and CDR2 is FVKESK. There are 15 residues in the CDR3. The CDR3: CASSQRTGIYNEQFF. The DNA read from the CDR3 is TGTGCCAGCAGCCAAAGGACAGGGATATACAATGAG.

Concerning this clone: The observed sequence ends 3 residues before the CDR3 terminus, with the missing tail filled in from the germline J gene. The gene calls are TRBV7-7 and TRBJ1-3; TRBD1 aligns across 8 bases. Per germline, CDR1 SSHAT and CDR2 FNYEAQ (reference sequence). CDR3 length equals 15 residues. Unmatched junction bases numbered 6, after V lost 0 bases and J lost 8 bases. Partial CDR3 DNA: TGTGCCAGCAGCTTAGCCCTAGGACAGGGTCACACC. Amino acids: CASSLALGQGHT. The whole CDR3 protein is CASSLALGQGHTIYF.

This chain's CDR3 is CSARGGGPRVNQPQHF. CDR3 bases read: TGCAGTGCTAGAGGGGGGGGACCCAGGGTAAATCAGCCC. The chain has TRBV20-1 and TRBJ1-5, with a weak D call TRBD1 (5 bases). The read stops 3 residues short of the end of the CDR3; the missing end is completed from the germline J gene. This CDR3 contains 16 residues. Between the trimmed V and J ends, which lost 1 base and 4 bases, there was a span of 17 bases. Looked up from germline, CDR1 is DFQATT and CDR2 is SNEGSKA (reference sequence).

Notes on this clone: Read sequence stops 3 residues before the CDR3 end, and the germline J gene provides the missing end. The V gene is TRBV28, the J gene TRBJ1-6, with 9 bases that match TRBD1. CDR3 length: 17 amino acids. V was clipped by 5 bases and J by 4 bases; unmatched bases: 9. Per germline, CDR1 MDHEN and CDR2 SYDVKM. The chain's CDR3 is CASSMTGTGYYNSPLHF. The covered CDR3 bases are TGTGCCAGCAGTATGACCGGGACAGGGTATTATAATTCACCC. Filled out from reference TRBV28 and TRBJ1-6, the complete variable domain reads DVKVTQSSRYLVKRTGEKVFLECVQDMDHENMFWYRQDPGLGLRLIYFSYDVKMKEKGDIPEGYSVSREKKERFSLILESASTNQTSMYLCASSMTGTGYYNSPLHFGNGTRLTVT.

Incomplete CDR3 DNA: TGTGCCAGCCCCCCTATAGTCTCCCTCTCCTACAATGAG. It encodes CASPPIVSLSYNE. The entire CDR3 is CASPPIVSLSYNEQFF. The chain couples TRBV2 to TRBJ2-1; no firm D call. The read stops 3 residues short of the end of the CDR3; the missing end is completed from the germline J gene. With 8 bases removed from V and 0 bases from J, the gap between germline ends came to 17 bases. Germline CDR1 SNHLY, CDR2 FYNNEI. The CDR3 runs to 16 residues.

Details on this clone: The read terminates 3 residues ahead of where the CDR3 ends, so the germline J gene completes it. The chain carries TRBV7-8 and TRBJ1-3; no definite D call. The CDR3 length is 16 residues. V was trimmed by 0 bases and J by 0 bases, leaving 9 bases between them. CDR1 and CDR2 (germline): SGHVS, FQNEAQ. CDR3 in amino acids: CASSLATVTSGNTIYF. The CDR3 bases that were read are TGTGCCAGCAGCTTAGCAACGGTCACCTCTGGAAACACC.

Comments on this clone: The read stops 3 residues short of the end of the CDR3; the missing end is completed from the germline J gene. The chain is built from TRBV6-1 and TRBJ2-3; a weak D match, TRBD1 (6 bases). V was pared by 4 bases and J by 4 bases, with 18 bases between. The CDR3 extends over 16 amino acids. Germline lookup yields CDR1 MNHNS and CDR2 SASEGT. The part of the CDR3 DNA that was read is TGTGCCAGCAGTGGAGGCCCCAGGGGACCCCCAGATACG. It encodes CASSGGPRGPPDT. In full, the CDR3 is CASSGGPRGPPDTQYF.

CDR3 DNA, as far as it was read: TGTGCCATCAGGCCACAGGGCAGCTCCTACGAG. It codes for CAIRPQGSSYE. The CDR3 reads in full as CAIRPQGSSYEQYF. The gene calls are TRBV10-3 and TRBJ2-7; maybe TRBD1 (6 bases). The CDR3 end is not reached by the read, which stops 3 residues before it; the germline J gene fills it in. Trimming removed 6 bases from V and 0 bases from J, with 12 bases in between. CDR1 and CDR2 from the germline V gene are ENHRY and SYGVKD. The CDR3 has 14 amino acids.

Concerning this clone itself: The read terminates 3 residues before the CDR3 end, so the remaining end is supplied by the germline J gene. The chain carries TRBV24-1 and TRBJ2-2; D is uncertain. CDR3 length: 13 residues. Germline loops: CDR1 KGHDR, CDR2 SFDVKD. V lost 4 bases and J lost 7, with 9 bases in between. The CDR3 reads CATSDPTFGELFF. CDR3 DNA (partial): TGTGCCACCAGTGACCCGACATTCGGGGAG.

In regard to this clone: The CDR3 is cut off 3 residues early in the read; its end comes from the germline J gene. The V and J genes are TRBV28 and TRBJ1-2; TRBD1 matches 11 bases. Per germline, CDR1 MDHEN and CDR2 SYDVKM. This CDR3 is built from 14 residues. The CDR3 here is CASSSGQGAGSYTF. The covered CDR3 bases are TGTGCCAGCAGTTCAGGACAGGGGGCAGGTAGC.

A word on this clone: The CDR3 end lies 3 residues beyond the end of the read and is filled in from the germline J gene. This chain connects TRBV2 to TRBJ1-5, with D perhaps TRBD1 (5 bases). Germline CDR1 SNHLY, CDR2 FYNNEI. Trimming pared 10 bases from V and 2 bases from J, leaving 18 bases between. The length of the CDR3 is 15 residues. CDR3 bases read: TGTGCCACCCAAAGCCTCGGGGGTGGCAATCAGCCC. It yields the protein CATQSLGGGNQP. Given in full, the CDR3 is CATQSLGGGNQPQHF.

As to this clone: The missing CDR3 end, 3 residues past where the read stops, is filled in from the germline J gene. J is TRBJ2-3 and V is TRBV5-4; D might be TRBD2 (7 bases). The ends were cut back, 4 bases at V and 2 bases at J, with 11 bases in the middle. The germline CDR1 and CDR2 sequences are SGHNT and YYREEE (reference sequence). This CDR3 is 14 amino acids long. The CDR3 sequence is CASSQGTITDTQYF. CDR3 DNA (partial): TGTGCCAGCAGCCAGGGGACTATCACAGATACG. Variable domain in full (rest from reference TRBV5-4 and TRBJ2-3): ETGVTQSPTHLIKTRGQQVTLRCSSQSGHNTVSWYQQALGQGPQFIFQYYREEENGRGNFPPRFSGLQFPNYSSELNVNALELDDSALYLCASSQGTITDTQYFGPGTRLTVL.

Comments on this clone: The read falls 3 residues short of the CDR3 end, and the missing part is taken from the germline J gene. The genes are TRBV19 and TRBJ2-3; a possible D gene is TRBD1 (6 bases). Trimming pared 5 bases from V and 3 bases from J, leaving 15 bases between. There are 15 residues in the CDR3. Germline lookup yields CDR1 LNHDA and CDR2 SQIVND (reference sequence). The sequenced CDR3 bases are TGTGCCAGTAGTCTCGACAGGAAACGAACAGATACG. Translation: CASSLDRKRTDT. In full, the CDR3 is CASSLDRKRTDTQYF. The whole variable domain, filled in from reference TRBV19 and TRBJ2-3, reads DGGITQSPKYLFRKEGQNVTLSCEQNLNHDAMYWYRQDPGQGLRLIYYSQIVNDFQKGDIAEGYSVSREKKESFPLTVTSAQKNPTAFYLCASSLDRKRTDTQYFGPGTRLTVL.

Comments on this clone: The observed sequence ends 3 residues before the CDR3 terminus, with the missing tail filled in from the germline J gene. The rearrangement joins TRBV28 to TRBJ2-5; the D gene is possibly TRBD1 (6 bases). V shed 2 bases and J shed 5 bases, with 15 bases lying between them. Germline values: CDR1 MDHEN, CDR2 SYDVKM. CDR3 size: 15 residues. The CDR3 DNA, read in part, is TGTGCCAGCAGTTTAAAATCCAGGGGATGGGAGACC. It is translated as CASSLKSRGWET. The entire CDR3 protein is CASSLKSRGWETQYF.

As regards this clone: With the read ending 3 residues before the CDR3 end, the germline J gene is used to fill in that end. The chain couples TRBV7-6 to TRBJ2-1; 12 bases line up with TRBD2. J lost 4 bases, V lost 4 bases, and 5 bases had no gene match. The CDR3 has 16 amino acids. The germline CDR1 and CDR2 sequences are SGHVS and FNYEAQ. The CDR3 bases that were read are TGTGCCAGCAGCTCATCTAGCGGGGGGGCGTACAATGAG. It yields the protein CASSSSSGGAYNE. The full-length CDR3 reads as CASSSSSGGAYNEQFF.

A word on this clone: The CDR3 end lies 3 residues beyond the end of the read and is filled in from the germline J gene. J is TRBJ1-4 and V is TRBV28, with TRBD1 matching over 8 bases. Germline V gene lookup returns CDR1 MDHEN and CDR2 SYDVKM. V gave up 7 bases and J gave up 6 bases; unmatched junction bases: 4. The length of the CDR3 is 13 residues. Here the CDR3 reads CASTGGADEKLFF. The CDR3 bases that were read are TGTGCCAGCACAGGGGGCGCGGATGAAAAA.

About this clone itself: With the read ending 3 residues before the CDR3 end, the germline J gene is used to fill in that end. V usage is TRBV5-1 and J usage is TRBJ2-1, with 7 bases aligning to TRBD2. Germline CDR1 and CDR2: SGHRS and YFSETQ. The V and J ends lost 0 bases and 0 bases, in that order; junction bases with no gene match: 6. The CDR3 length is 17 residues. CDR3 region: CASSLDASGFSYNEQFF. The sequenced part of the CDR3 DNA is TGCGCCAGCAGCTTGGACGCTAGCGGTTTCTCCTACAATGAG.

For this clone: The CDR3 goes on 3 residues after the read ends, and that part is filled in from the germline J gene. The rearrangement links TRBV4-1 to TRBJ2-3; 12 bases agree with TRBD2. The CDR3 runs 16 residues. Germline V lookup: CDR1 MGHRA, CDR2 YSYEKL. Trimming took 4 bases from V and 6 from J; bases not matched to a gene: 8. Here the CDR3 reads CASSLELAGGPDTQYF. CDR3 DNA, as far as it was read: TGCGCCAGCAGCCTAGAGCTAGCGGGGGGGCCCGATACG.

Regarding this clone: From the germline J gene comes the end of the CDR3, since the read stops 3 residues before it. The chain uses TRBV4-1 and TRBJ2-3; perhaps TRBD2 as D (6 bases). The length of the CDR3 is 15 residues. Germline V gene lookup returns CDR1 MGHRA and CDR2 YSYEKL. Trimming stripped 1 base from V and 6 bases from J, with 14 bases between. Here the CDR3 reads CASSQAEEGLDTQYF. The CDR3 bases that were read are TGCGCCAGCAGCCAAGCGGAGGAGGGGCTGGATACG.